This T cell receptor (beta chain) was obtained from a study of shared clonotypes between healthy human individuals. Study-wide background: Per donor, CD8 memory used one plate, CD8 naive used two, CD4 memory used three and CD4 naive used three. Points from the study as a whole: What limited the represented genetic and exposure-history diversity was the small number of donors.

Turning to this clone: The antigen remains unidentified.

Memory CD4+ cells were the fraction left after CD45RA+ naive selection. TCRdb's table, derived via immunoSEQ multiplex PCR, lists solely in-frame clones and lacks some. Of some 1.4 million clones listed, 95% to 97% are singletons. Sequencing used naive CD4+ T cells sorted from blood. Subset meaning: CD45RA+ positively selected. The receptor was isolated from a young man in good health.

CDR3 DNA sequence: TGTGCCAGTAGTATGGCAGGACAGGGGGCGATTGGCTACACCTTC. Translating it yields CASSMAGQGAIGYTF. The V gene is TRBV19, the J gene TRBJ1-2; 11 nucleotides line up with TRBD1. CDR3 length: 15 amino acids. Germline V lookup: CDR1 LNHDA, CDR2 SQIVND (reference sequence). Losses at the gene ends were 3 bases for V and 7 bases for J; bases not matched to a gene: 7.